This T cell receptor beta chain came from a study of monozygotic twins with inflammatory bowel disease. Following a re-call of the 5' RACE reads, TCRdb has one entry per CDR3 protein and lacks DNA. Seen in this sample are a few hundred thousand distinct CDR3 sequences; the ten most common clones hold around 1.5%. Germline values: CDR1 MNHEY, CDR2 SMNVEV (reference sequence). The CDR3 loop spans 15 amino acids. The sequencing sample was made of blood. This sequence was found in a human donor with ulcerative colitis or Crohn's disease, or a healthy co-twin of an affected twin (not recorded which). The gene calls are TRBV27 and TRBJ1-2. CDR3 residues: CASSPNTVGSYGYTF.